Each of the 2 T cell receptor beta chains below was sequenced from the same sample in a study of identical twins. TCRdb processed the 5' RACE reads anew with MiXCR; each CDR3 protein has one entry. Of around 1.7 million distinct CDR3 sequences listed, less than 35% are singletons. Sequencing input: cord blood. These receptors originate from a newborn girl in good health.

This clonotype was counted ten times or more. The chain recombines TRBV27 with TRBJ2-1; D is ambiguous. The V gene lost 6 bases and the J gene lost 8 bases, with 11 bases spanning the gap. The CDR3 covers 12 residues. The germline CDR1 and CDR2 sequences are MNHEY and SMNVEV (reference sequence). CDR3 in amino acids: CASSPGSYEQFF. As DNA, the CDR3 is TGTGCCAGCAGCCCCGGCTCCTATGAGCAGTTCTTC.

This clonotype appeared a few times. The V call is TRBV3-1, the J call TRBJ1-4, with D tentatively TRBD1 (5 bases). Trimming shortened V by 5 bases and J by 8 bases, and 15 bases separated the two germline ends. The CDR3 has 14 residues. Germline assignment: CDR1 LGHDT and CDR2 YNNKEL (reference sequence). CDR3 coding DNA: TGTGCCAGCAGCAGGGGCTCCGGGTGGGAAAAACTGTTTTTT. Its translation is CASSRGSGWEKLFF.